This T cell receptor (beta chain) was captured in a study of T cells in Graves' hyperthyroidism and ophthalmopathy. Germline CDR1 SNHLY, CDR2 FYNNEI. This CDR3 has 14 amino acids. V was clipped by 6 bases and J by 0 bases, with 9 bases between them. Findings and caveats of the study: From stable hyperthyroidism, ophthalmopathy was separated by a 13 V-J model.

Many counts were recorded for this clonotype. Antigen: not known. Using RNA transcripts as the source, TCR beta CDR3 regions were amplified. When the TCR CDR3 underwent first-round RT-PCR, the HTBI primer set was used. TCRdb re-called the multiplex PCR reads with MiXCR, one entry per CDR3 protein. This repertoire shows around 660,000 distinct CDR3 sequences, roughly 45% found once; its top ten account for 7% to 7.5%. The TCR was taken from an adult man with Graves' disease, either hyperthyroidism or ophthalmopathy (not recorded which). The sample consisted of peripheral blood or thyroid tissue (not recorded which). The gene calls are TRBV2 and TRBJ1-5; weak D call: TRBD1 (5 bases). CDR3 DNA: TGTGCCAGCAGGGACAACTATAGCAATCAGCCCCAGCATTTT. Translation: CASRDNYSNQPQHF.